Shown below are 29 T cell receptor beta chains from a single sample sequenced in a study of blood T cells in healthy people across ages. Combining a sample-barcoded 5' primer with a J-beta primer mix, a second PCR ran for roughly 6 to 12 cycles. TCRdb reprocessed the 5' RACE reads via MiXCR and lists one record per CDR3 protein. The data contain 600,000 to 850,000 distinct CDR3 sequences, roughly 43% of them singletons. Sequenced sample: blood. These receptors were collected from a woman between 55 and 75 years old in good health.

The CDR3 loop reads CASSAGTSGGRVGDTQYF. CDR3 DNA: TGCGCCAGCAGCGCCGGGACTAGCGGGGGTCGCGTCGGAGATACGCAGTATTTT. The chain uses TRBV10-1 and TRBJ2-3; TRBD2 agrees at 14 bases. This CDR3 has 18 amino acids. CDR1 and CDR2 (germline): WNHNN, SYGVQD (reference sequence). V lost 6 bases to trimming and J lost 5 bases; unmatched junction nucleotides: 13.

The chain joins TRBV10-1 to TRBJ2-2, with D perhaps matching TRBD2 (6 bases). Germline V gene data show CDR1 as WNHNN and CDR2 as SYGVQD (reference sequence). There are 14 residues in the CDR3. V shed 8 bases and J shed 0 bases, with 10 bases lying between them. The CDR3 region is CASGTGANTGELFF. The CDR3 DNA reads TGCGCCAGCGGGACGGGGGCGAACACCGGGGAGCTGTTTTTT.

This clonotype has only a few counts. V gene TRBV21-1 combines with J gene TRBJ1-1; whether TRBD1, the table's D call, matches the DNA was not checked. TRBV21-1 is annotated as a pseudogene. The CDR3 extends over 15 amino acids. CDR3 in DNA: TGTGCCAGCAGCAAAGTGGGACAGGGGGTATTTGAAGCTTTCTTT. Protein: CASSKVGQGVFEAFF.

The chain employs TRBV6-5 and TRBJ2-3, with 9 bases fitting TRBD2. Germline V gives CDR1 MNHEY, CDR2 SVGAGI. The CDR3 is 15 amino acids. Germline trimming cut 6 bases from V and 2 bases from J; bases unmatched to any gene: 6. The CDR3 loop reads CASSDLAGFTDTQYF. The CDR3 DNA is TGTGCCAGCAGCGACCTAGCGGGGTTCACAGATACGCAGTATTTT.

This clonotype was recorded once. The rearrangement joins TRBV28 to TRBJ1-2; D might be TRBD1 (6 bases). This CDR3 comprises 15 residues. Trimming cost V 2 bases and J 4 bases, with 14 bases left between them. The germline V gene encodes CDR1 MDHEN and CDR2 SYDVKM. The CDR3 loop is CASSLRQAFGYGYTF. CDR3 DNA: TGTGCCAGCAGTTTAAGACAGGCCTTTGGCTATGGCTACACCTTC.

The J gene is TRBJ2-7, the V gene TRBV6-6; D could derive from TRBD1 or TRBD2 (5 bases each). CDR1 and CDR2 from the germline V gene are MNHNY and SVGAGI (reference sequence). V gave up 6 bases and J gave up 5 bases, with 11 bases separating them. This CDR3 comprises 12 residues. The CDR3 DNA is TGTGCCAGCAGCCCGGGACCAAACGAGCAGTACTTC. Translating gives CASSPGPNEQYF.

The chain's CDR3 is CSARVGGETQYF. CDR3 in DNA: TGCAGTGCTAGAGTTGGGGGGGAGACCCAGTACTTC. The rearrangement joins TRBV20-1 to TRBJ2-7, with D maybe TRBD2 (6 bases). The closer fit of TRBJ2-5 to the DNA end suggests the J call may be wrong. Germline V gene sequence: CDR1 DFQATT, CDR2 SNEGSKA (reference sequence). This CDR3 has 12 residues.

There are many counts of this clonotype. V usage is TRBV5-6 and J usage is TRBJ2-4; 7 positions match TRBD2. From germline, CDR1 is SGHDT and CDR2 YYEEEE. J was trimmed by 5 bases and V by 3 bases; bases with no gene match: 14. The CDR3 is made up of 17 amino acids. CDR3 amino acids: CASSSNTRGLKENIQYF. The DNA of the CDR3 is TGTGCCAGCAGCTCGAACACCCGGGGACTAAAGGAAAACATTCAGTACTTC.

The chain couples TRBV4-1 to TRBJ2-1; D is perhaps TRBD1 or TRBD2 (5 bases each). V lost 0 bases to trimming and J lost 3 bases, with 15 bases between them. This CDR3 has 17 residues. From germline, CDR1 is MGHRA and CDR2 YSYEKL. CDR3 loop: CASSQEGPRAFYNEQFF. CDR3 bases: TGCGCCAGCAGCCAAGAGGGACCAAGAGCTTTCTACAATGAGCAGTTCTTC.

A word on this clonotype: Sequence at one end of the junction differs from germline and may be a read error. The rearrangement joins TRBV12-3 or TRBV12-4 to TRBJ1-4; D may be TRBD1 (6 bases). The CDR3 is 14 amino acids. The CDR3 DNA reads as TGCGCCAGCAGTCCAGGGGTAGGAGGTGAAAAACCGTTTTTT. Its protein product is CASSPGVGGEKPFF.

The V call is TRBV7-9, the J call TRBJ2-4, with 13 bases matching TRBD2. The J segment lost 7 bases and the V segment lost 2 bases, leaving 5 bases of the junction unmatched. The germline CDR1 and CDR2 sequences are SEHNR and FQNEAQ (reference sequence). This CDR3 contains 16 residues. CDR3 residues: CASSLLTSGGTNIQYF. In DNA, the CDR3 is TGTGCCAGCAGCTTATTGACTAGCGGGGGGACGAACATTCAGTACTTC.

CDR3 region: CASSPNAWGAAKNIQYF. The CDR3 region has the DNA TGTGCCAGCAGTCCCAACGCATGGGGGGCAGCCAAAAACATTCAGTACTTC. This rearrangement joins TRBV27 to TRBJ2-4, with D possibly being TRBD1 or TRBD2 (6 bases each). Trimming pared 5 bases from V and 0 bases from J, leaving 17 bases between. CDR1 is MNHEY, CDR2 SMNVEV, per germline (reference sequence). The CDR3 contains 17 residues.

This chain joins TRBV7-9 and TRBJ1-2, with a tentative D call TRBD1 (5 bases). This CDR3 has 13 amino acids. Between the trimmed V and J ends, which lost 11 bases and 5 bases, there was a span of 18 bases. Germline CDR1 reads SEHNR; CDR2 reads FQNEAQ (reference sequence). The CDR3 protein is CAGGLGETYGYTF. The CDR3 DNA reads TGTGCCGGGGGACTGGGAGAAACATATGGCTACACCTTC.

Turning to this clonotype: A much larger clone lies one base from this, so it may be a read error. The chain recombines TRBV3-1 with TRBJ2-4; D not certain. The CDR3 has 15 residues. Looked up from germline, CDR1 is LGHDT and CDR2 is YNNKEL (reference sequence). Trimming removed 3 bases from V and 7 bases from J, with 16 bases in between. Here the CDR3 reads CASSQDQRSLNIQYF. For the CDR3, the DNA is TGTGCCAGCAGCCAGGATCAACGGTCATTGAACATTCAGTACTTC.

The rearrangement uses TRBV20-1 and TRBJ2-4; no clear D gene. V lost 7 bases, J lost 6 bases, and 19 bases lay in between. The germline V gene has CDR1 DFQATT and CDR2 SNEGSKA (reference sequence). The CDR3 totals 14 residues. The CDR3 protein is CSVPIHLTGNIQYF. The CDR3 DNA follows: TGCAGTGTTCCCATACACTTAACCGGAAACATTCAGTACTTC.

The chain joins TRBV30 to TRBJ2-3, with 7 nucleotides matching TRBD2. V shed 0 bases, J shed 1 base, and the junction held 7 bases outside the gene matches. Germline values: CDR1 GTSNPN, CDR2 SVGIG (reference sequence). The length of the CDR3 is 16 residues. In DNA form, the CDR3 reads TGTGCCTGGAGTGTACTTCCTAGCGGTGGCACAGATACGCAGTATTTT. It codes for CAWSVLPSGGTDTQYF.

Comments on this clonotype: One end of the junction varies from germline; a read error may be responsible. This sequence joins TRBV16 and TRBJ1-1; D perhaps matches TRBD1 (5 bases). Looked up from germline, CDR1 is KGHSY and CDR2 is FQNENV. The CDR3 has 14 amino acids. In DNA, the CDR3 is TGTGCCAGCGGCCAATCGTCAGGGTCGAGTGAAGCTTTCTTT. As protein: CASGQSSGSSEAFF.

Note on this clonotype: An end of the junction differs from the germline gene, which may be a read error. This rearrangement joins TRBV7-2 to TRBJ1-2; no clear D gene. CDR1 is SGHTA, CDR2 FQGNSA, per germline. The CDR3 covers 12 residues. The CDR3, as DNA: TGTGCCAGCAACTTAGATGTTGGTGGCTACACCTTC. It is translated as CASNLDVGGYTF.

The CDR3 DNA reads as TGCGCCAGCAGCTTGGTGGCTAGCGGGGGACCGGGAGGGACCCAGTACTTC. This gives the protein CASSLVASGGPGGTQYF. The chain has TRBV5-1 and TRBJ2-7, with 10 bases that match TRBD2. The DNA end is a closer match to TRBJ2-5, so the J assignment may be wrong. The germline V gene has CDR1 SGHRS and CDR2 YFSETQ. The CDR3 contains 17 residues.

V usage is TRBV4-1 and J usage is TRBJ1-1; 12 nucleotides align to TRBD1. The trim removed 3 bases at V and 0 bases at J, leaving 8 bases unmatched. CDR3 length: 18 amino acids. Germline V CDR1 and CDR2: MGHRA, YSYEKL. CDR3 in amino acids: CASSQTRDRGRMNTEAFF. As DNA, the CDR3 is TGCGCCAGCAGCCAGACCCGGGACAGGGGGCGGATGAACACTGAAGCTTTCTTT.

The genes are TRBV7-2 and TRBJ2-5; maybe TRBD1 (6 bases). V was shortened by 7 bases and J by 6 bases, with 18 bases between the two germline ends. The CDR3 spans 14 residues. Germline V gives CDR1 SGHTA, CDR2 FQGNSA. The CDR3 nucleotides are TGTGCCAGCAAAATGACAGGCGTCAGTAAGACCCAGTACTTC. Translated: CASKMTGVSKTQYF.

The sample holds a few counts of this clonotype. The rearrangement links TRBV30 to TRBJ1-2; D gene uncertain. This CDR3 is 11 amino acids long. Germline assignment: CDR1 GTSNPN and CDR2 SVGIG (reference sequence). V was pared by 5 bases and J by 2 bases, with 6 bases between. The CDR3 reads CAWGENYGYTF. The CDR3 DNA follows: TGTGCCTGGGGAGAGAACTATGGCTACACCTTC.

This sequence joins TRBV7-9 and TRBJ2-1; D gene unclear. CDR3 length: 14 residues. V was clipped by 4 bases and J by 6 bases, with 13 bases between them. Looked up from germline, CDR1 is SEHNR and CDR2 is FQNEAQ (reference sequence). CDR3 in amino acids: CASSSDREANEQFF. The DNA for the CDR3 is TGTGCCAGCAGCTCAGACCGCGAGGCCAATGAGCAGTTCTTC.

The V call is TRBV20-1, the J call TRBJ2-1; TRBD2 is a possible D gene (7 bases). CDR3 size: 15 residues. Looked up from germline, CDR1 is DFQATT and CDR2 is SNEGSKA (reference sequence). The V and J ends lost 3 bases and 4 bases respectively, with 16 bases between them. Written as DNA, the CDR3 is TGCAGTGCTAGTTTGGGGAGGGGGGAATACAATGAGCAGTTCTTC. Translated, it gives CSASLGRGEYNEQFF.

This clonotype was seen only a few times. CDR3 residues: CSVAWPNTGELFF. The CDR3, as DNA: TGCAGCGTTGCTTGGCCGAACACCGGGGAGCTGTTTTTT. The chain has TRBV29-1 and TRBJ2-2, with D unclear. This CDR3 comprises 13 residues. The germline gives CDR1 SQVTM, CDR2 ANQGSEA. V lost 4 bases, J lost 0 bases, and 6 bases lay in between.

This clonotype was observed at least ten times. The chain joins TRBV9 to TRBJ2-7, with D perhaps matching TRBD2 (6 bases). Trimming removed 0 bases at V and 0 bases at J, with 7 bases between. CDR1 SGDLS and CDR2 YYNGEE come from the germline V gene. CDR3 length: 14 residues. The CDR3 reads CASSVGGDSYEQYF. The CDR3 DNA sequence: TGTGCCAGCAGCGTAGGGGGGGACTCCTACGAGCAGTACTTC. Complete variable domain (other parts from reference TRBV9 and TRBJ2-7): DSGVTQTPKHLITATGQRVTLRCSPRSGDLSVYWYQQSLDQGLQFLIQYYNGEERAKGNILERFSAQQFPDLHSELNLSSLELGDSALYFCASSVGGDSYEQYFGPGTRLTVT.

A note on this clonotype: This could be a read error, since a much larger clone is one nucleotide away. The CDR3 does not close with the conserved phenylalanine or tryptophan, likely indicating a read error. This rearrangement joins TRBV12-3 or TRBV12-4 to TRBJ2-1, with 13 bases that match TRBD2. The CDR3 totals 15 residues. Trimming removed 6 bases from V and 6 bases from J; junction bases left unmatched: 5. The CDR3 bases are TGTGCCAGCAGCACGGGACTAGCGGGAAGCAATGAGCAGTTCTTA. This encodes CASSTGLAGSNEQFL.

This clonotype was counted only a few times. This chain links TRBV12-3 or TRBV12-4 with TRBJ2-3; 12 bases match TRBD2. The CDR3 has 15 residues. V lost 5 bases, J lost 2 bases, and 2 bases stayed unmatched. The CDR3 nucleotides are TGTGCCAGCAGTGGACTAGCGGGAACCACAGATACGCAGTATTTT. This encodes CASSGLAGTTDTQYF.

A few counts support this clonotype. The J gene is TRBJ2-3, the V gene TRBV14; D is perhaps TRBD1 (6 bases). The CDR3 sequence is 17 residues long. The germline V and J ends were trimmed by 0 bases and 4 bases, with 17 bases remaining between them. Germline V lookup: CDR1 SGHDN, CDR2 FVKESK. The CDR3 DNA follows: TGTGCCAGCAGCCAAGAGCTGGGGGCGCGTCTAGCAGATACGCAGTATTTT. This encodes CASSQELGARLADTQYF.